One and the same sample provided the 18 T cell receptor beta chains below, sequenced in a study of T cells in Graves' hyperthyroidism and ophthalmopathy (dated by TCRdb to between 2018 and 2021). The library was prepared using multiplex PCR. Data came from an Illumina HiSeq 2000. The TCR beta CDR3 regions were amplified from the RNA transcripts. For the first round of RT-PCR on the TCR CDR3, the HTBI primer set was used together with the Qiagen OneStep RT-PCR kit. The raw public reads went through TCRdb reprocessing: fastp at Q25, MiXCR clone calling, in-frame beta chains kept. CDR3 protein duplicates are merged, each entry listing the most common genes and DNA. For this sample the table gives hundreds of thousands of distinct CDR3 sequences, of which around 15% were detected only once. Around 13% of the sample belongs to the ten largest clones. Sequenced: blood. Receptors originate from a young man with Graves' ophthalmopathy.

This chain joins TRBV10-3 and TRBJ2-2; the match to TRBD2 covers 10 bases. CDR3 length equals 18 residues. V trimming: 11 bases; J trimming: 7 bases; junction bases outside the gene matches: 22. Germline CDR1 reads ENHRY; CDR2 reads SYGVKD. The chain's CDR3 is CAAGAGEGAGGPGGELFF. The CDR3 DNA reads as TGTGCCGCAGGAGCGGGAGAGGGAGCGGGAGGGCCTGGCGGGGAGCTGTTTTTT.

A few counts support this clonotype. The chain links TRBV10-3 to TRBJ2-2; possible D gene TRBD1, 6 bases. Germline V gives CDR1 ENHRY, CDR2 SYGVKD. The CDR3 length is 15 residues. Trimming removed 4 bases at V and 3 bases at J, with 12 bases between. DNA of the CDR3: TGTGCCATCAGTGTACAGGGTACGGACACCGGGGAGCTGTTTTTT. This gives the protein CAISVQGTDTGELFF.

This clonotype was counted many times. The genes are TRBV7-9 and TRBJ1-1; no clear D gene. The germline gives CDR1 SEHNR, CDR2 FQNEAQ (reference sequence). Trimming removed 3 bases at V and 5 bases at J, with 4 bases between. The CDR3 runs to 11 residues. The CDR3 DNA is TGTGCCAGCAGCTTGTGGACTGAAGCTTTCTTT. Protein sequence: CASSLWTEAFF.

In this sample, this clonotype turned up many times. The DNA for the CDR3 is TGTGCCATCAGTGGGGGGGACAGATACTATGGCTACACCTTC. Amino acids: CAISGGDRYYGYTF. The V call is TRBV10-3, the J call TRBJ1-2; 7 bases map to TRBD1. This CDR3 region has 14 residues. CDR1 is ENHRY, CDR2 SYGVKD, per germline. V lost 4 bases, J lost 3 bases, and 5 bases stayed unmatched.

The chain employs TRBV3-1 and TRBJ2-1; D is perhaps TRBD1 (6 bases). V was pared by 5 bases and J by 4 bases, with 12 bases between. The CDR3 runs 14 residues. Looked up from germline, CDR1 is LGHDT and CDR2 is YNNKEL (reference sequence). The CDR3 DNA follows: TGTGCCAGCAGCTTACAACAGGGTTACAATGAGCAGTTCTTC. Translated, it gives CASSLQQGYNEQFF.

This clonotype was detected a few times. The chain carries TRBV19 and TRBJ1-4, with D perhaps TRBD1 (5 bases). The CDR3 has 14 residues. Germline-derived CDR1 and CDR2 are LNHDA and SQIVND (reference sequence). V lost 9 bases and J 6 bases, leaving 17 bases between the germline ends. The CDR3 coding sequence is TGTGCCAGCCGAACCGGGACTGGGGATGAAAAACTGTTTTTT. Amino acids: CASRTGTGDEKLFF.

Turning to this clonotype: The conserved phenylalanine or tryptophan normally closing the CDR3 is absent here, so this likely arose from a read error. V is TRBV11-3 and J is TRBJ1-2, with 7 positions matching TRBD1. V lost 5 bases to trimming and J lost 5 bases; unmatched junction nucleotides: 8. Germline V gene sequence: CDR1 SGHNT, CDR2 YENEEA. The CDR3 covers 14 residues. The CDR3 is CASSVGQVGYGYTL. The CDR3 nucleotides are TGTGCCAGCAGCGTAGGACAGGTTGGGTATGGCTACACCCTC.

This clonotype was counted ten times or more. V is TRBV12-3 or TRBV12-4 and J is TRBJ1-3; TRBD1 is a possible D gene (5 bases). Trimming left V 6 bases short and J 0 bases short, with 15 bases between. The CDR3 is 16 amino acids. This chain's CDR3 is CASRFPGTTSGNTIYF. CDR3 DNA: TGTGCCAGCAGGTTCCCAGGGACCACCTCTGGAAACACCATATATTTT.

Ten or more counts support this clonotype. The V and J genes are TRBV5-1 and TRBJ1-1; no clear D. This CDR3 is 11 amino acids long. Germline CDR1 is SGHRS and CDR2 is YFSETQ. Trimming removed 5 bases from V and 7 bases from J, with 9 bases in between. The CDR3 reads CASRVGVEAFF. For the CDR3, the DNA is TGCGCCAGCAGGGTCGGGGTTGAAGCTTTCTTT.

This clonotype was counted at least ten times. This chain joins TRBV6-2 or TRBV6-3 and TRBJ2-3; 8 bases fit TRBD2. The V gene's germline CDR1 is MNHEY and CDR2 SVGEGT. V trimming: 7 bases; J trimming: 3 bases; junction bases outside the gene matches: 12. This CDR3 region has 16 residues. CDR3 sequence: CASNPSPTSDTDTQYF. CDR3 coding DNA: TGTGCCAGCAATCCCTCCCCGACTAGCGATACAGATACGCAGTATTTT.

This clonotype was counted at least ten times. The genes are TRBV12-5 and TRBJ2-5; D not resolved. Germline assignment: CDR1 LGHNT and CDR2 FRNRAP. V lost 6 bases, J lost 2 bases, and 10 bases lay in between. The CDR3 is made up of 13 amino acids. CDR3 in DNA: TGTGCTAGTGGAGACTCCAGGCAAGAGACCCAGTACTTC. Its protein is CASGDSRQETQYF.

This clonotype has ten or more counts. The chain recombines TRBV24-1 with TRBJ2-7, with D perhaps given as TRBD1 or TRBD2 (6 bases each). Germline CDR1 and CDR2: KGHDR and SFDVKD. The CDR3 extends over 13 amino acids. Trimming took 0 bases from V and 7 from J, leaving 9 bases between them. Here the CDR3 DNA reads TGTGCCACCAGTGATTTGCCGGGGGCAGAGCAGTACTTC. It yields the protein CATSDLPGAEQYF.

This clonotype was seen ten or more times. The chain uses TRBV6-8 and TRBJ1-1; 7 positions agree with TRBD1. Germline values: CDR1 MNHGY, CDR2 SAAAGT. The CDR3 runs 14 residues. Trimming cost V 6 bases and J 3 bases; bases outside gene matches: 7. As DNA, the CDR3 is TGTGCCAGCAGACAGGGGCGGGTTGACACTGAAGCTTTCTTT. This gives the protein CASRQGRVDTEAFF.

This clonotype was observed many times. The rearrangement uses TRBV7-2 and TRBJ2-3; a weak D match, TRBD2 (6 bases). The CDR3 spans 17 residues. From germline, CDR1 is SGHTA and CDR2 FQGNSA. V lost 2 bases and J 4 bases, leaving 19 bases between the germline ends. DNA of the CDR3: TGTGCCAGCAGCTTACCGGCATCCGGGACTCGAGCAGATACGCAGTATTTT. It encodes CASSLPASGTRADTQYF.

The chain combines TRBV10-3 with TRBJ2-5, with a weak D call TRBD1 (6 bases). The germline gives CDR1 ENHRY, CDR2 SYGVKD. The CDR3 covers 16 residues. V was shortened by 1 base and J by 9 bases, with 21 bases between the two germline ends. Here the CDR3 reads CAISEWGQGQVSSQYF. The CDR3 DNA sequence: TGTGCCATCAGTGAGTGGGGACAAGGGCAGGTGTCTTCCCAGTACTTC.

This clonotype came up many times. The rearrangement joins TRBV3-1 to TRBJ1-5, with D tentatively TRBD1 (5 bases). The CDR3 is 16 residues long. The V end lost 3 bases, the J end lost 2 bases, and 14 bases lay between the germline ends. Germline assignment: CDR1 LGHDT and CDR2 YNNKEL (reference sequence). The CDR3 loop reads CASSQRGGVGNQPQHF. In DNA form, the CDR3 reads TGTGCCAGCAGCCAGCGGGGAGGGGTCGGCAATCAGCCCCAGCATTTT.

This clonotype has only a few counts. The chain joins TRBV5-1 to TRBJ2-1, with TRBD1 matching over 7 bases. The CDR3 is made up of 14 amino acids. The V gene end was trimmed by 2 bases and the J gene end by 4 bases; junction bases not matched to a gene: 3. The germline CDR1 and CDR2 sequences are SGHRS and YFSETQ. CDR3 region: CASSFQGEYNEQFF. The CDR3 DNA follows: TGCGCCAGCAGCTTCCAGGGGGAATACAATGAGCAGTTCTTC.

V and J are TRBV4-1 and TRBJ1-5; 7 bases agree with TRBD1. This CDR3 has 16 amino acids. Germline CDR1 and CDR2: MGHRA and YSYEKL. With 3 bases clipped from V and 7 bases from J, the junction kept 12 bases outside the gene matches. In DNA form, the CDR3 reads TGCGCCAGCAGCCATGTTCGGACAGGCGATGGCCAGCCCCAGCATTTT. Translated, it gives CASSHVRTGDGQPQHF.